One sample yielded the 26 T cell receptor beta chains listed below, sequenced in a study of blood T cell repertoires in COVID-19. Data came from immunoSEQ multiplex PCR; TCRdb stores just in-frame clones and leaves some out. Here the sample spans fewer than 180,000 clones, 65% to 90% being singletons. Sequenced sample: peripheral blood. Receptors originate from a man between 70 and 80 years old with acute or convalescent COVID-19.

The genes are TRBV27 and TRBJ2-3; 7 bases map to TRBD2. Germline CDR1 and CDR2: MNHEY and SMNVEV (reference sequence). V shed 5 bases, J shed 0 bases, and the junction held 5 bases outside the gene matches. CDR3 length: 15 residues. This CDR3 is CASSVNSGSTDTQYF. The CDR3 DNA reads TGTGCCAGCAGTGTAAATAGCGGGAGCACAGATACGCAGTATTTT.

The chain uses TRBV27 and TRBJ1-2; 9 bases match TRBD1. The germline V gene has CDR1 MNHEY and CDR2 SMNVEV (reference sequence). The CDR3 runs to 14 residues. Losses at the gene ends were 6 bases for V and 0 bases for J; bases not matched to a gene: 2. The CDR3 here is CASRRQGANYGYTF. CDR3 DNA: TGTGCCAGCAGGCGACAGGGGGCTAACTATGGCTACACCTTC.

The rearrangement links TRBV30 to TRBJ1-5; TRBD1 matches at 7 bases. Germline lookup yields CDR1 GTSNPN and CDR2 SVGIG (reference sequence). The CDR3 runs to 13 residues. This CDR3 is CAVAGGSNQPQHF. The DNA for the CDR3 is TGTGCGGTAGCAGGGGGTAGCAATCAGCCCCAGCATTTT. The whole variable domain, filled in from reference TRBV30 and TRBJ1-5, reads SQTIHQWPATLVQPVGSPLSLECTVEGTSNPNLYWYRQAAGRGLQLLFYSVGIGQISSEVPQNLSASRPQDRQFILSSKKLLLSDSGFYLCAVAGGSNQPQHFGDGTRLSIL.

The chain employs TRBV5-4 and TRBJ1-3, with D perhaps TRBD1 (5 bases). Germline assignment: CDR1 SGHNT and CDR2 YYREEE (reference sequence). V was pared by 4 bases and J by 5 bases, with 19 bases between. The CDR3 spans 16 residues. CDR3 sequence reads: CASSPTRAGLRNTIYF. The CDR3 DNA reads as TGTGCCAGCAGCCCCACTCGGGCAGGGCTACGAAACACCATATATTTT.

This chain links TRBV2 with TRBJ2-1; the match to TRBD2 covers 7 bases. The CDR3 extends over 11 amino acids. Trimming took 4 bases from V and 15 from J; bases not matched to a gene: 6. Germline V gene data show CDR1 as SNHLY and CDR2 as FYNNEI. The CDR3: CASSVGLNVFF. The CDR3, as DNA: TGTGCCAGCAGTGTGGGACTAAACGTGTTCTTC.

The rearrangement joins TRBV7-2 to TRBJ2-7; D is uncertain. Germline lookup yields CDR1 SGHTA and CDR2 FQGNSA. V was pared by 1 base and J by 7 bases, with 11 bases between. This CDR3 region has 13 residues. The CDR3 DNA is TGTGCCAGCAGCTTAGGTCTCGCGAGGGAGCAGTACTTC. Protein sequence: CASSLGLAREQYF.

V gene TRBV15 combines with J gene TRBJ2-2; TRBD1 might be the D (5 bases). V dropped 7 bases and J dropped 0 bases, with 6 bases sitting between them. This CDR3 comprises 13 residues. Germline V gene data show CDR1 as LNHNV and CDR2 as YYDKDF (reference sequence). In nucleotides, the CDR3 is TGTGCCACCACAGGGCCGAACACCGGGGAGCTGTTTTTT. Encoded protein: CATTGPNTGELFF.

This chain connects TRBV4-1 to TRBJ2-7, with 7 bases that match TRBD2. This CDR3 region has 14 residues. Germline trimming cut 0 bases from V and 4 bases from J; bases unmatched to any gene: 3. Per germline, CDR1 MGHRA and CDR2 YSYEKL. The CDR3 protein is CASSQDGTIYEQYF. The DNA of the CDR3 is TGCGCCAGCAGCCAAGATGGGACTATTTACGAGCAGTACTTC.

The V gene is TRBV28, the J gene TRBJ2-3, with D maybe TRBD1 (6 bases). The CDR3 is made up of 14 amino acids. The germline V gene encodes CDR1 MDHEN and CDR2 SYDVKM. V was cut by 9 bases and J by 2 bases, with 15 bases left in between. In DNA, the CDR3 is TGTGCCAGTTTGACGACAGGCTACACAGATACGCAGTATTTT. Translation: CASLTTGYTDTQYF.

The rearrangement uses TRBV18 and TRBJ2-5; possible D gene TRBD1, 5 bases. Per germline, CDR1 KGHSH and CDR2 LQKENI. This CDR3 has 14 residues. V was clipped by 4 bases and J by 1 base, with 10 bases between them. The CDR3 here is CASSLLDSQETQYF. The DNA for the CDR3 is TGTGCCAGCTCACTTTTAGACAGCCAAGAGACCCAGTACTTC.

This clone was counted between two and nine times. The rearrangement uses TRBV9 and TRBJ2-7; 7 nucleotides agree with TRBD1. The CDR3 spans 14 residues. Germline V gene sequence: CDR1 SGDLS, CDR2 YYNGEE. Germline trimming cut 1 base from V and 3 bases from J; bases unmatched to any gene: 4. The CDR3 region has the DNA TGTGCCAGCAGCGTAACAGGGGAAAGCTACGAGCAGTACTTC. The encoded protein is CASSVTGESYEQYF. Complete variable domain (other parts from reference TRBV9 and TRBJ2-7): DSGVTQTPKHLITATGQRVTLRCSPRSGDLSVYWYQQSLDQGLQFLIQYYNGEERAKGNILERFSAQQFPDLHSELNLSSLELGDSALYFCASSVTGESYEQYFGPGTRLTVT.

The J gene is TRBJ1-6, the V gene TRBV5-8; weak D call: TRBD1 (6 bases). The germline V and J ends were trimmed by 2 bases and 6 bases, with 12 bases remaining between them. The length of the CDR3 is 15 residues. Germline V lookup: CDR1 SGHTS, CDR2 YDEGEE. DNA of the CDR3: TGTGCCAGCAGCTTCCCTGACAGGTTTAATTCACCCCTCCACTTT. This sequence encodes CASSFPDRFNSPLHF.

The chain combines TRBV12-3 or TRBV12-4 with TRBJ2-3, with no clear D. Trimming left V 5 bases short and J 1 base short, with 7 bases between. This CDR3 spans 13 amino acids. The CDR3 sequence: CASSLGRTDTQYF. The DNA of the CDR3 is TGTGCCAGCAGTCTGGGCCGCACAGATACGCAGTATTTT.

The V and J genes are TRBV4-3 and TRBJ2-1; possibly TRBD2 for D (6 bases). V lost 0 bases to trimming and J lost 5 bases, with 14 bases between them. CDR1 LGHNA and CDR2 YSLEER come from the germline V gene. There are 16 residues in the CDR3. The CDR3 spells CASSQDISGLNNEQFF. The DNA for the CDR3 is TGCGCCAGCAGCCAAGATATAAGCGGGCTTAACAATGAGCAGTTCTTC.

This sequence joins TRBV7-2 and TRBJ1-1; D not resolved. Germline V gene sequence: CDR1 SGHTA, CDR2 FQGNSA. CDR3 size: 14 residues. Trimming left V 6 bases short and J 7 bases short, with 18 bases between. The CDR3 here is CASRRSAEAVEAFF. The CDR3 nucleotides read TGTGCCAGCAGACGGAGCGCTGAGGCAGTTGAAGCTTTCTTT. Filled out from reference TRBV7-2 and TRBJ1-1, the complete variable domain reads GAGVSQSPSNKVTEKGKDVELRCDPISGHTALYWYRQSLGQGLEFLIYFQGNSAPDKSGLPSDRFSAERTGGSVSTLTIQRTQQEDSAVYLCASRRSAEAVEAFFGQGTRLTVV.

Worth noting for this clone: Other nucleotide sequences in the sample specify the same CDR3. The genes are TRBV18 and TRBJ1-5, with 11 bases identical to TRBD1. This CDR3 is 16 amino acids long. V was clipped by 2 bases and J by 4 bases; unmatched bases: 4. Germline assignment: CDR1 KGHSH and CDR2 LQKENI. CDR3 sequence reads: CASSPSDRGLNQPQHF. The CDR3, as DNA: TGTGCCAGCTCACCATCGGACAGGGGGCTAAATCAGCCCCAGCATTTT.

The chain is built from TRBV24-1 and TRBJ2-3; 12 positions agree with TRBD1. Losses at the gene ends were 3 bases for V and 1 base for J; bases not matched to a gene: 16. Germline lookup yields CDR1 KGHDR and CDR2 SFDVKD. The CDR3 sequence is 21 residues long. This CDR3 reads CATSDVGQGAPTRQGTDTQYF. The CDR3 coding sequence is TGTGCCACCAGTGATGTGGGACAGGGGGCGCCGACAAGACAAGGCACAGATACGCAGTATTTT.

This chain links TRBV5-1 with TRBJ2-7; 15 positions match TRBD2. V lost 4 bases to trimming and J lost 0 bases; unmatched junction nucleotides: 5. The CDR3 runs to 17 residues. The germline CDR1 and CDR2 sequences are SGHRS and YFSETQ. The CDR3: CASSPGLAGGISYEQYF. CDR3 nucleotide sequence: TGCGCCAGCAGCCCCGGACTAGCGGGAGGGATCTCCTACGAGCAGTACTTC.

The chain links TRBV27 to TRBJ2-2; D is possibly TRBD2 (5 bases). This CDR3 region has 14 residues. Germline V lookup: CDR1 MNHEY, CDR2 SMNVEV (reference sequence). Trimming left V 2 bases short and J 4 bases short, with 8 bases between. This CDR3 is CASSLGEGTGELFF. In DNA, the CDR3 is TGTGCCAGCAGTTTAGGAGAGGGCACCGGGGAGCTGTTTTTT.

The chain recombines TRBV18 with TRBJ2-5; weak D call: TRBD1 (5 bases). V was clipped by 0 bases and J by 5 bases, with 10 bases between them. The germline CDR1 and CDR2 sequences are KGHSH and LQKENI. The CDR3 is 14 amino acids. The CDR3 region has the DNA TGTGCCAGCTCACCACCGGTAGGGGCGGAGACCCAGTACTTC. This translates into CASSPPVGAETQYF.

The J gene is TRBJ2-2, the V gene TRBV18; 12 nucleotides line up with TRBD2. The CDR3 sequence is 17 residues long. V shed 3 bases, J shed 0 bases, and the junction held 2 bases outside the gene matches. Germline V gene data show CDR1 as KGHSH and CDR2 as LQKENI. CDR3 amino acids: CASSPGLAGPNTGELFF. CDR3 DNA sequence: TGTGCCAGCTCACCGGGACTAGCGGGCCCGAACACCGGGGAGCTGTTTTTT.

This clone was detected once. The genes are TRBV28 and TRBJ2-5; unclear D gene. CDR1 is MDHEN, CDR2 SYDVKM, per germline. The CDR3 loop spans 14 amino acids. The V and J ends lost 3 bases and 1 base respectively, with 9 bases between them. The CDR3 DNA reads as TGTGCCAGCAGTTTGAGTTCCCTCCAAGAGACCCAGTACTTC. This codes for CASSLSSLQETQYF.

This chain uses TRBV7-2 with TRBJ1-2; TRBD1 matches 7 bases. The CDR3 extends over 17 amino acids. CDR1 and CDR2 from the germline V gene are SGHTA and FQGNSA. J gave up 3 bases and V 5 bases, and 15 bases lay outside the gene matches. In nucleotides, the CDR3 is TGTGCCAGCAGCCCCGGGCGACGACAGGGCCCCCACTATGGCTACACCTTC. Translating gives CASSPGRRQGPHYGYTF.

V gene TRBV9 combines with J gene TRBJ2-1, with TRBD2 identical over 10 bases. CDR1 is SGDLS, CDR2 YYNGEE, per germline. Losses at the gene ends were 0 bases for V and 2 bases for J; bases not matched to a gene: 11. CDR3 length: 19 residues. CDR3 nucleotides: TGTGCCAGCAGCGTAGGCGTAGGCCGGACTAGCGGTGCCTACAATGAGCAGTTCTTC. Protein: CASSVGVGRTSGAYNEQFF.

This clone appeared once. The V and J genes are TRBV24-1 and TRBJ2-3; D remains unclear. Per germline, CDR1 KGHDR and CDR2 SFDVKD. The CDR3 spans 14 residues. Trimming pared 2 bases from V and 4 bases from J, leaving 9 bases between. CDR3 sequence (DNA): TGTGCCACCAGTGATTCCAGTTTCGCAGATACGCAGTATTTT. It is translated as CATSDSSFADTQYF.

The V call is TRBV7-2, the J call TRBJ2-3; no clear D gene. The CDR3 totals 14 residues. The germline CDR1 and CDR2 sequences are SGHTA and FQGNSA. With 5 bases removed from V and 2 bases from J, the gap between germline ends came to 11 bases. As DNA, the CDR3 is TGTGCCAGCAGCCCCCAGGCTGCCACAGATACGCAGTATTTT. Encoded protein: CASSPQAATDTQYF.